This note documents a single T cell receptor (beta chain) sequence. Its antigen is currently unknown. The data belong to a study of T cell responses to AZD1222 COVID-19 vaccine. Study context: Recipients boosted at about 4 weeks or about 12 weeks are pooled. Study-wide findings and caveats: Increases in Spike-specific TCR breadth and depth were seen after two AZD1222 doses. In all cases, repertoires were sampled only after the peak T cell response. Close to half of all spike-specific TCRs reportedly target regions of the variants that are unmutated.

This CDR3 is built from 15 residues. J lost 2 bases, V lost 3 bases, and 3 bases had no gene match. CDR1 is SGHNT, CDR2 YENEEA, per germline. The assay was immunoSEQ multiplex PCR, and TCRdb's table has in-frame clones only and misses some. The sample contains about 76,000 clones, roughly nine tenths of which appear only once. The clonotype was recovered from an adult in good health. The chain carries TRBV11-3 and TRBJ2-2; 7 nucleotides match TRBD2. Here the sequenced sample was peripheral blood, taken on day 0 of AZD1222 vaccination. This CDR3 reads CASSLAGANTGELFF. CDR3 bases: TGTGCCAGCAGCTTGGCGGGAGCAAACACCGGGGAGCTGTTTTTT.